These T cell receptor beta chains were read from a single sample in a study of blood T cell repertoires in COVID-19. The data were produced by immunoSEQ multiplex PCR, yet TCRdb's version contains in-frame clones alone and is incomplete. The repertoire holds 120,000 or so clones, with roughly 88% as singletons. The sample consisted of peripheral blood. These receptors were collected from a man aged 50 or older with acute or convalescent COVID-19. Both conserved end residues are part of each CDR3. The D gene is left open where the match is weak. Clone size appears in some rows only: once, few, many, or a class for an expanded clone.

. TRBJ1-4 TRBV7-2 . CASSLPGDEKLFF TGTGCCAGCAGCTTACCAGGGGATGAAAAACTGTTTTTT
. TRBJ1-2 TRBV9 . CASSVTETGSYGYTF TGTGCCAGCAGCGTAACGGAAACAGGATCCTATGGCTACACCTTC
. TRBJ2-7 TRBV30 . CAWSVPPLFGSAGLSSYEQYF TGTGCCTGGAGCGTTCCACCCCTTTTTGGGTCGGCGGGCCTTAGCTCCTACGAGCAGTACTTC
TRBD2 TRBJ2-7 TRBV27 . CASSLMGLAGLAYEQYF TGTGCCAGCAGTCTTATGGGACTAGCGGGCCTTGCCTACGAGCAGTACTTC
. TRBJ2-7 TRBV7-2 . CASSLYFFGGEQYF TGTGCCAGCAGCCTCTACTTTTTCGGGGGCGAGCAGTACTTC
. TRBJ1-6 TRBV5-5 . CASSLWSHFNSPLHF TGTGCCAGCAGCTTATGGAGCCACTTTAATTCACCCCTCCACTTT
. TRBJ2-1 TRBV27 . CASSLRGVEFF TGTGCCAGCAGTTTACGAGGAGTGGAGTTCTTC
TRBD2 TRBJ2-7 TRBV6-6 . CASSSGGEQYF TGTGCCAGCAGTTCGGGGGGCGAGCAGTACTTC
TRBD1 TRBJ2-1 TRBV7-2 few CATLGGTGGYEQFF TGTGCCACCCTCGGCGGGACAGGGGGGTATGAGCAGTTCTTC
TRBD1 TRBJ1-4 TRBV5-4 . CASSLGQGEKLFF TGTGCCAGCAGCTTGGGACAGGGTGAAAAACTGTTTTTT
. TRBJ1-1 TRBV7-9 . CASSSPVRGTEAFF TGTGCCAGCAGCTCACCCGTCCGGGGGACTGAAGCTTTCTTT
TRBD1 TRBJ1-2 TRBV29-1 once CSVEWATGVNYGYTF TGCAGCGTTGAATGGGCGACAGGGGTTAACTATGGCTACACCTTC